This TCR beta chain was found in a study of blood T cells in healthy people across ages. On the study more broadly: About one barcoded beta molecule per two T cells was captured by template switching.

Combining a sample-barcoded 5' primer with a J-beta primer mix, a second PCR ran for roughly 7 to 12 cycles. TCRdb re-called the 5' RACE reads through MiXCR, storing one row per CDR3 protein. Here the sample spans 1.5 million to 2 million distinct CDR3 sequences, about 31% being singletons. The CDR3 is made up of 15 amino acids. CDR1 is SGHRS and CDR2 is YFSETQ in the germline V gene. Between the trimmed V and J ends, which lost 0 bases and 0 bases, there was a span of 8 bases. The origin of this receptor is a woman in her 30s in good health. The chain is built from TRBV5-1 and TRBJ2-3; D gene ambiguous. The sequenced material came from blood. CDR3 sequence (DNA): TGCGCCAGCAGCTTGGCATCTTGGAGCACAGATACGCAGTATTTT. Amino acid sequence: CASSLASWSTDTQYF.